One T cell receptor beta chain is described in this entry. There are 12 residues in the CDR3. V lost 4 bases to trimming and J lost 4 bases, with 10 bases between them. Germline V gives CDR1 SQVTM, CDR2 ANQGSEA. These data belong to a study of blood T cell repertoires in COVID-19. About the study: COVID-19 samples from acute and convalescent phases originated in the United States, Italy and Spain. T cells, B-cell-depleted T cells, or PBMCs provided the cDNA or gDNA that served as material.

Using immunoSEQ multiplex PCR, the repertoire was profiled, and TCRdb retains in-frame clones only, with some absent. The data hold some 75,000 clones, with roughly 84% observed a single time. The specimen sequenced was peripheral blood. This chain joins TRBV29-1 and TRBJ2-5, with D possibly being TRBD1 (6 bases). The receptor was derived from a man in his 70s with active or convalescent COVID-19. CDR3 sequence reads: CSVGWGRETQYF. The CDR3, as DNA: TGCAGCGTTGGTTGGGGGCGAGAGACCCAGTACTTC.